The next 29 T cell receptor beta chains were all read from a single sample in a study of identical twins. In TCRdb, the 5' RACE reads were re-called with MiXCR into one record per CDR3 protein. The sample gives some 570,000 distinct CDR3 sequences, approximately 20% of which show up once; approximately 0.49% is in the top ten. The data were also submitted as part of a second study, on yellow fever vaccine responses in identical twins.

What was sequenced was CD4+ T cells sorted from blood. The receptors originated from a woman between 18 and 29 years old in good health.

The chain has TRBV7-2 and TRBJ1-2, with D perhaps TRBD1 (6 bases). The germline CDR1 and CDR2 sequences are SGHTA and FQGNSA. This CDR3 has 14 residues. V was cut by 5 bases and J by 3 bases, with 13 bases left in between. CDR3 bases: TGTGCCAGCAGCCCTGGACAGCCCTACTATGGCTACACCTTC. This translates into CASSPGQPYYGYTF.

This clonotype has just a few counts. The genes are TRBV28 and TRBJ2-7; perhaps D is TRBD1 or TRBD2 (6 bases each). CDR1 and CDR2 from the germline V gene are MDHEN and SYDVKM. This CDR3 contains 14 residues. The ends were cut back, 3 bases at V and 2 bases at J, with 11 bases in the middle. CDR3 sequence (DNA): TGTGCCAGCAGTTTCGCAAGGGGGGCCTACGAGCAGTACTTC. Translated: CASSFARGAYEQYF.

This clonotype was seen only a few times. V is TRBV5-6 and J is TRBJ2-3, with D unclear. CDR1 and CDR2 (germline): SGHDT, YYEEEE. The CDR3 has 18 amino acids. V was clipped by 3 bases and J by 0 bases, with 20 bases between them. Here the CDR3 reads CASSSPKSAARSTDTQYF. CDR3 coding DNA: TGTGCCAGCAGCTCTCCAAAAAGTGCAGCGAGAAGCACAGATACGCAGTATTTT.

The J gene is TRBJ2-1, the V gene TRBV29-1; D possibly uses TRBD1 or TRBD2 (6 bases each). This CDR3 region has 15 residues. Germline values: CDR1 SQVTM, CDR2 ANQGSEA. Trimming removed 6 bases from V and 2 bases from J, with 17 bases in between. CDR3 bases: TGCAGCGTGGGGGCGTCGGGACTCACCTACAATGAGCAGTTCTTC. Its protein product is CSVGASGLTYNEQFF.

This clonotype was observed a few times. CDR3: CASSLYGMLTDTQYF. The CDR3 nucleotides read TGTGCCAGCAGCTTATACGGGATGTTAACAGATACGCAGTATTTT. The chain uses TRBV11-2 and TRBJ2-3, with D perhaps matching TRBD2 (5 bases). The CDR3 is made up of 15 amino acids. In germline, CDR1 is SGHAT, CDR2 FQNNGV. V was clipped by 2 bases and J by 3 bases, with 12 bases between them.

The chain recombines TRBV7-9 with TRBJ2-5, with 11 positions matching TRBD2. The CDR3 totals 15 residues. V lost 3 bases to trimming and J lost 2 bases; unmatched junction nucleotides: 2. Germline assignment: CDR1 SEHNR and CDR2 FQNEAQ (reference sequence). The CDR3 spells CASSFIAGGQETQYF. DNA of the CDR3: TGTGCCAGCAGCTTCATAGCGGGAGGGCAAGAGACCCAGTACTTC. Supplemented by reference TRBV7-9 and TRBJ2-5, the full variable domain reads DTGVSQNPRHKITKRGQNVTFRCDPISEHNRLYWYRQTLGQGPEFLTYFQNEAQLEKSRLLSDRFSAERPKGSFSTLEIQRTEQGDSAMYLCASSFIAGGQETQYFGPGTRLLVL.

This rearrangement joins TRBV3-1 to TRBJ1-2; maybe TRBD1 (5 bases). Germline V lookup: CDR1 LGHDT, CDR2 YNNKEL (reference sequence). V lost 0 bases and J lost 4, with 9 bases in between. The CDR3 consists of 14 residues. CDR3 protein: CASSQDLGTYGYTF. The CDR3 coding sequence is TGTGCCAGCAGCCAAGACTTGGGGACCTATGGCTACACCTTC.

This chain joins TRBV15 and TRBJ2-7; a weak D match, TRBD1 (6 bases). CDR3 size: 12 residues. Trimming shortened V by 2 bases and J by 10 bases, and 12 bases separated the two germline ends. Germline-derived CDR1 and CDR2 are LNHNV and YYDKDF (reference sequence). The CDR3 spells CATSRQGKPQYV. The CDR3 DNA is TGTGCCACCAGCAGACAGGGGAAACCTCAGTACGTC.

The chain combines TRBV4-1 with TRBJ1-4; weak D call: TRBD1 (6 bases). This CDR3 is 18 amino acids long. Germline loops: CDR1 MGHRA, CDR2 YSYEKL. Trimming stripped 4 bases from V and 4 bases from J, with 22 bases between. The chain's CDR3 is CASSPETGSSRGNEKLFF. The CDR3 DNA is TGCGCCAGCAGCCCGGAGACAGGTTCCTCTCGGGGTAATGAAAAACTGTTTTTT.

This sequence joins TRBV19 and TRBJ2-7, with 8 nucleotides matching TRBD1. V gave up 1 base and J gave up 2 bases; unmatched junction bases: 7. The CDR3 is made up of 16 amino acids. Germline values: CDR1 LNHDA, CDR2 SQIVND (reference sequence). DNA for the CDR3: TGTGCCAGTAGTATAGTGGGAGGACAGGGTACCTACGAGCAGTACTTC. This translates into CASSIVGGQGTYEQYF.

The chain carries TRBV18 and TRBJ2-7, with D perhaps TRBD1 (6 bases). The V gene lost 2 bases and the J gene lost 3 bases, with 8 bases spanning the gap. The CDR3 totals 13 residues. The germline V gene encodes CDR1 KGHSH and CDR2 LQKENI. Written as DNA, the CDR3 is TGTGCCAGCTCACCAAGGGACAACTACGAGCAGTACTTC. This gives the protein CASSPRDNYEQYF.

V and J are TRBV2 and TRBJ1-2, with TRBD1 as a possible D gene (5 bases). Trimming took 6 bases from V and 7 from J, leaving 15 bases between them. Germline CDR1 is SNHLY and CDR2 is FYNNEI. The CDR3 is 13 residues long. CDR3 bases: TGTGCCAGCAGCGACAGCGGAGCCTTTGGCTACACCTTC. Translating gives CASSDSGAFGYTF.

The chain carries TRBV2 and TRBJ2-1; the D is unclear. Between the trimmed V and J ends, which lost 7 bases and 2 bases, there was a span of 6 bases. The CDR3 totals 12 residues. CDR1 and CDR2 from the germline V gene are SNHLY and FYNNEI. The chain's CDR3 is CASTVAYNEQFF. CDR3 bases: TGTGCCAGCACTGTTGCCTACAATGAGCAGTTCTTC.

This CDR3 reads CASSLDRSLGGYTF. The CDR3 DNA is TGCGCCAGCAGCTTGGACCGGTCCTTAGGTGGCTACACCTTC. V and J are TRBV5-1 and TRBJ1-2; D is undetermined. This CDR3 has 14 amino acids. Germline V gene sequence: CDR1 SGHRS, CDR2 YFSETQ. With 0 bases removed from V and 7 bases from J, the gap between germline ends came to 13 bases.

This clonotype was seen only a few times. The rearrangement joins TRBV7-9 to TRBJ2-7; possible D gene TRBD2, 6 bases. Germline CDR1 reads SEHNR; CDR2 reads FQNEAQ (reference sequence). V lost 5 bases and J 5 bases, leaving 13 bases between the germline ends. The CDR3 contains 13 residues. The CDR3: CASSQWTTDEQYF. DNA of the CDR3: TGTGCCAGCAGCCAATGGACTACAGACGAGCAGTACTTC.

The genes are TRBV12-3 or TRBV12-4 and TRBJ1-6; no clear D. The CDR3 runs to 14 residues. V was shortened by 4 bases and J by 7 bases, with 11 bases between the two germline ends. As DNA, the CDR3 is TGTGCCAGCAGTTCTCGGACTCAGAATTCACCCCTCCACTTT. Protein product: CASSSRTQNSPLHF.

This chain connects TRBV10-2 to TRBJ2-7, with 9 bases lining up with TRBD2. CDR1 and CDR2 (germline): WSHSY, SAAADI. V lost 7 bases, J lost 1 base, and 2 bases stayed unmatched. The CDR3 spans 13 residues. CDR3 DNA sequence: TGCGCCAGCAAAGGACTAGCGTCCTACGAGCAGTACTTC. As protein: CASKGLASYEQYF.

This clonotype was observed a few times. The V gene is TRBV5-1, the J gene TRBJ2-7, with D possibly TRBD2 on 6 matching bases. Per germline, CDR1 SGHRS and CDR2 YFSETQ. The CDR3 spans 16 residues. Trimming removed 5 bases at V and 2 bases at J, with 20 bases between. The CDR3 loop is CASSYNSGLTPYEQYF. CDR3 in DNA: TGCGCCAGCAGTTACAACTCGGGACTTACCCCCTACGAGCAGTACTTC.

The chain couples TRBV15 to TRBJ2-1, with a tentative D call TRBD2 (6 bases). V dropped 6 bases and J dropped 8 bases, with 20 bases sitting between them. CDR3 length equals 15 residues. CDR1 is LNHNV and CDR2 is YYDKDF in the germline V gene (reference sequence). CDR3 bases: TGTGCCACCAGGGCCAGGACCTCGGGGGTCGATGAGCAGTTCTTC. Its translation: CATRARTSGVDEQFF.

Here the CDR3 reads CATSDPGQLYNEQFF. For the CDR3, the DNA is TGTGCCACCAGTGACCCGGGACAGCTCTACAATGAGCAGTTCTTC. This sequence joins TRBV24-1 and TRBJ2-1; 7 bases are a match to TRBD1. Trimming removed 4 bases from V and 3 bases from J; junction bases left unmatched: 5. The CDR3 length is 15 residues. CDR1 is KGHDR, CDR2 SFDVKD, per germline.

There are a few counts of this clonotype. This chain links TRBV24-1 with TRBJ2-1; 8 bases map to TRBD1. In germline, CDR1 is KGHDR, CDR2 SFDVKD. The CDR3 length is 14 residues. V shed 6 bases and J 10 bases; nucleotides not matched to a gene: 10. CDR3 nucleotide sequence: TGTGCCACCAGTCTCGGACAGGGTAGTTTGGAGCAGTTCTTC. Amino acid sequence: CATSLGQGSLEQFF.

This clonotype was observed at least ten times. This chain links TRBV9 with TRBJ2-1; 7 nucleotides agree with TRBD2. Germline V gene lookup returns CDR1 SGDLS and CDR2 YYNGEE. Unmatched junction bases numbered 9, after V lost 4 bases and J lost 8 bases. This CDR3 region has 14 residues. The CDR3 protein is CASSPGLPGDEQFF. The CDR3 nucleotides read TGTGCCAGCAGCCCGGGACTACCGGGGGATGAGCAGTTCTTC.

A few counts support this clonotype. The chain couples TRBV5-1 to TRBJ1-1; D call uncertain. Trimming pared 10 bases from V and 1 base from J, leaving 14 bases between. CDR3 length: 13 amino acids. Germline assignment: CDR1 SGHRS and CDR2 YFSETQ. The CDR3 is CASHWTQNTEAFF. DNA of the CDR3: TGCGCCTCCCACTGGACCCAGAACACTGAAGCTTTCTTT.

For the CDR3, the DNA is TGTGCCAGCTCTTATAGCGGGGGGGGTTATGCAGATACGCAGTATTTT. Translating it yields CASSYSGGGYADTQYF. The chain recombines TRBV7-6 with TRBJ2-3, with 11 bases fitting TRBD2. This CDR3 has 16 amino acids. The trim removed 8 bases at V and 4 bases at J, leaving 11 bases unmatched. CDR1 SGHVS and CDR2 FNYEAQ come from the germline V gene.

The rearrangement uses TRBV6-5 and TRBJ2-5, with D tentatively TRBD1 (6 bases). Germline CDR1 MNHEY, CDR2 SVGAGI. This CDR3 contains 15 residues. V lost 0 bases, J lost 4 bases, and 12 bases lay in between. CDR3 DNA: TGTGCCAGCAGTTACTCGATGGCAGGGGCAGAGACCCAGTACTTC. It translates to CASSYSMAGAETQYF.

This clonotype was counted between two and nine times. The chain uses TRBV28 and TRBJ2-3; 10 bases line up with TRBD2. CDR3 length: 14 residues. Germline V lookup: CDR1 MDHEN, CDR2 SYDVKM. V trimming: 10 bases; J trimming: 1 base; junction bases outside the gene matches: 5. The CDR3 DNA is TGTGCCATCGTAGCGGGGGGACGCACAGATACGCAGTATTTT. Translated: CAIVAGGRTDTQYF.

V is TRBV4-2 and J is TRBJ2-3, with TRBD2 identical over 10 bases. Germline V gene data show CDR1 as LGHNA and CDR2 as YNFKEQ. This CDR3 region has 16 residues. V shed 1 base, J shed 4 bases, and the junction held 5 bases outside the gene matches. The CDR3 reads CASSQGSGRAPDTQYF. CDR3 sequence (DNA): TGTGCCAGCAGCCAAGGGAGCGGGAGGGCCCCAGATACGCAGTATTTT.

This clonotype showed up just a few times. The genes are TRBV19 and TRBJ2-6; no reliable D call. CDR1 and CDR2 (germline): LNHDA, SQIVND (reference sequence). With 4 bases removed from V and 2 bases from J, the gap between germline ends came to 9 bases. The CDR3 is 15 amino acids. CDR3 DNA sequence: TGTGCCAGTAGTACCCTCAAAACTGGGGCCAACGTCCTGACTTTC. It codes for CASSTLKTGANVLTF.

The V call is TRBV27, the J call TRBJ2-7; possibly TRBD2 for D (6 bases). The CDR3 length is 15 residues. The V end was cut by 4 bases, the J end by 3 bases, with 16 bases between. CDR1 MNHEY and CDR2 SMNVEV come from the germline V gene (reference sequence). CDR3 DNA sequence: TGTGCCAGCAGTTCTATAAAGACTAGATACTACGAGCAGTACTTC. This encodes CASSSIKTRYYEQYF.